This entry is about one TCR beta chain. The target antigen is unknown. The data originate from a study of T cells in Graves' hyperthyroidism and ophthalmopathy. Each diagnosis was grounded in clinical symptoms, serum thyroxine and TRAb, thyroid ultrasound, and orbital computed tomography. Amplified TCR beta CDR3 regions derived from RNA transcripts. HTBI primers were the set used in a first-round RT-PCR of the TCR CDR3. TCRdb re-derived calls from the multiplex PCR reads in MiXCR, one entry per CDR3 protein. The sample carries about 570,000 distinct CDR3 sequences, about 43% recorded once. Study conclusions and caveats: Most thyroid clonotypes with frequency above 0.001 were detected in blood. Separation of ophthalmopathy from stable hyperthyroidism was achieved by a 13 V-J model. For ophthalmopathy, model prediction preceded onset by a median about 6.4 months.

Input material: peripheral blood or thyroid tissue (not recorded which). The TCR originated in an adult woman with Graves' disease, either hyperthyroidism or ophthalmopathy (not recorded which).

The CDR3 region has the DNA TGCAGTGCTAGAGATTTTAGGGGCAGCAACACTGAAGCTTTCTTT. Its protein is CSARDFRGSNTEAFF. The chain combines TRBV20-1 with TRBJ1-1, with D perhaps matching TRBD1 (5 bases). CDR1 is DFQATT and CDR2 is SNEGSKA in the germline V gene (reference sequence). The V and J ends lost 0 bases and 2 bases respectively, with 13 bases between them. CDR3 length equals 15 residues.